This TCR beta chain emerged from a study of blood T cells in healthy people across ages. Primers used in a second PCR of roughly 6 to 12 cycles were a sample-barcoded 5' primer and a J-beta primer mix. Tags on each cDNA molecule came from a template-switch adaptor with 12 random nucleotides. In TCRdb, the 5' RACE reads were re-called with MiXCR into one record per CDR3 protein. This table holds 540,000 or so distinct CDR3 sequences, about 25% found once. CDR3 length: 12 amino acids. The germline V and J ends were trimmed by 0 bases and 4 bases, with 6 bases remaining between them. Germline V gene lookup returns CDR1 DFQATT and CDR2 SNEGSKA (reference sequence). Points from the study as a whole: Getting older went along with TCR beta diversity per million T cells dropping roughly linearly.

Only a few counts were recorded for this clonotype. Antigen: not known. These data were likewise used in another study, on T cells of mothers and their children. This second report adds: Not a single persistent microchimeric T cell clone was detected.

This rearrangement joins TRBV20-1 to TRBJ2-5; D is ambiguous. The sample was blood. The sequence was collected from a boy aged 10-17 years in good health. CDR3 amino acids: CSARDLRETQYF. The CDR3 DNA is TGCAGTGCTAGAGATCTCAGAGAGACCCAGTACTTC.